The rows below give T cell receptor beta chains drawn from one sample of a study of CD8 T cells in ankylosing spondylitis. Each CDR3 protein is one row after TCRdb ran MiXCR on the 5' RACE reads. The sample lists fewer than 400,000 distinct CDR3 sequences, around 7.6% occurring once. The source material was blood, either unsorted or a sorted T cell fraction (not recorded which). Receptor source: a male donor with ankylosing spondylitis. The CDR3 runs from the conserved cysteine through the conserved F or W. A D gene is named only where the DNA matches it firmly. Rows may omit the clone size; those that give it use once, few, many or a size class.

NA	TRBV29-1	NA	TRBJ1-3	CSVELTDRNTIYF	TGCAGCGTTGAACTCACGGATAGAAACACCATATATTTT
many	TRBV20-1	NA	TRBJ1-1	CSGVMNTEAFF	TGTTCTGGCGTCATGAACACTGAAGCTTTCTTT
few	TRBV7-9	NA	TRBJ2-3	CASSLGSGWSHTDTQYF	TGTGCCAGCAGCTTAGGATCAGGGTGGTCTCACACAGATACGCAGTATTTT
many	TRBV28	NA	TRBJ1-5	CASSLLGQGNQPQHF	TGTGCCAGCAGTTTATTGGGCCAGGGCAATCAGCCCCAGCATTTT
many	TRBV7-9	NA	TRBJ1-3	CASSWTAGNTIYF	TGTGCCAGCAGCTGGACGGCTGGAAACACCATATATTTT
many	TRBV19	NA	TRBJ1-1	CASSIFRETEAFF	TGTGCCAGTAGTATATTCCGGGAAACTGAAGCTTTCTTT
few	TRBV9	NA	TRBJ2-7	CASSEAPTYEQYF	TGTGCCAGCAGCGAGGCCCCAACCTACGAGCAGTACTTC
many	TRBV12-3/TRBV12-4	TRBD2	TRBJ2-1	CASSRSGRFYNEQFF	TGTGCCAGCAGTCGAAGCGGGAGATTCTACAATGAGCAGTTCTTC
few	TRBV11-2	NA	TRBJ2-5	CASSPGPGVTQYF	TGTGCCAGCAGCCCAGGACCAGGAGTTACCCAGTACTTC
few	TRBV12-3/TRBV12-4	NA	TRBJ1-4	CASSLDRGSTNEKLFF	TGTGCCAGCAGTTTAGATCGAGGGTCAACTAATGAAAAACTGTTTTTT
many	TRBV12-3/TRBV12-4	TRBD2	TRBJ2-7	CASSFAGVGNEQYF	TGTGCCAGCAGTTTTGCGGGAGTCGGGAACGAGCAGTACTTC
NA	TRBV10-3	NA	TRBJ2-1	CAIREGGRRDEQFF	TGTGCCATCAGGGAGGGGGGCCGGCGCGATGAGCAGTTCTTC
many	TRBV29-1	TRBD2	TRBJ2-5	CSVEGTSGNQETQYF	TGCAGCGTTGAAGGCACTAGCGGGAACCAAGAGACCCAGTACTTC
NA	TRBV12-3/TRBV12-4	NA	TRBJ1-5	CASSLQRHQPQHF	TGTGCCAGCAGTTTGCAGAGGCATCAGCCCCAGCATTTT
few	TRBV5-1	TRBD2	TRBJ2-2	CASLKGGLGPGELFF	TGCGCCAGCCTCAAAGGGGGACTAGGCCCCGGGGAGCTGTTTTTT
few	TRBV12-3/TRBV12-4	NA	TRBJ2-1	CASSLPRPSNEQFF	TGTGCCAGCAGCCTCCCGAGGCCTAGCAATGAGCAGTTCTTC
few	TRBV6-6	TRBD2	TRBJ2-7	CAGAQTSGYEQYF	TGTGCCGGAGCCCAGACTAGCGGATACGAGCAGTACTTC
few	TRBV4-2	NA	TRBJ1-1	CASSQLTQGVSTEAFF	TGTGCCAGCAGCCAATTAACACAGGGAGTTAGCACTGAAGCTTTCTTT
NA	TRBV28	NA	TRBJ2-3	CATGLRTDTQYF	TGTGCCACGGGGCTGCGGACAGATACGCAGTATTTT
few	TRBV6-1	NA	TRBJ2-1	CASSPRGTNEQFF	TGTGCCAGCAGCCCGAGGGGGACGAATGAGCAGTTCTTC
NA	TRBV27	NA	TRBJ2-3	CASSLWGTTDTQYF	TGTGCCAGCAGTTTGTGGGGGACCACAGATACGCAGTATTTT
NA	TRBV9	NA	TRBJ2-1	CASSNTAGWSYNEQFF	TGTGCCAGCAGCAACACCGCAGGATGGTCCTACAATGAGCAGTTCTTC
NA	TRBV7-7	NA	TRBJ2-3	CASSFRGRGTDTQYF	TGTGCCAGCAGCTTCAGGGGAAGAGGAACAGATACGCAGTATTTT
few	TRBV12-3/TRBV12-4	TRBD2	TRBJ2-2	CASTYEGLAGAYGELFF	TGTGCCAGTACTTATGAGGGGCTAGCGGGAGCGTATGGGGAGCTGTTTTTT
few	TRBV7-2	TRBD2	TRBJ2-2	CASRGTSLGELFF	TGTGCCAGCAGAGGGACTAGCCTCGGGGAGCTGTTTTTT
NA	TRBV29-1	NA	TRBJ1-3	CSVQSPVSGNTIYF	TGCAGCGTCCAATCCCCAGTCTCTGGAAACACCATATATTTT
few	TRBV9	NA	TRBJ2-1	CASSVDGQPHNEQFF	TGTGCCAGCAGCGTAGACGGACAGCCTCACAATGAGCAGTTCTTC
few	TRBV4-3	NA	TRBJ2-2	CASSHVSTGELFF	TGCGCCAGCAGCCATGTATCCACCGGGGAGCTGTTTTTT
few	TRBV6-1	NA	TRBJ2-2	CASSEPGGGTGELFF	TGTGCCAGCAGTGAACCCGGTGGGGGGACCGGGGAGCTGTTTTTT
few	TRBV12-3/TRBV12-4	TRBD1	TRBJ1-5	CASSQQGLGSNQPQHF	TGTGCCAGCAGCCAACAGGGGTTGGGAAGCAATCAGCCCCAGCATTTT
NA	TRBV12-5	NA	TRBJ2-3	CASGNPTLQGDTQYF	TGTGCTAGTGGTAACCCCACCCTACAGGGAGATACGCAGTATTTT
NA	TRBV6-2/TRBV6-3	NA	TRBJ2-7	CASSYSIATPYEQYF	TGTGCCAGCAGTTACTCTATCGCCACACCCTACGAGCAGTACTTC
many	TRBV4-3	NA	TRBJ2-3	CASSQDRLTSTDTQYF	TGCGCCAGCAGCCAAGACCGTCTAACTAGCACAGATACGCAGTATTTT
few	TRBV28	NA	TRBJ2-4	CASTPPGPAENIQYF	TGTGCCAGCACCCCTCCCGGGCCGGCCGAAAACATTCAGTACTTC
NA	TRBV25-1	NA	TRBJ1-2	CASSFAHLYGYTF	TGTGCCAGCAGTTTTGCACACCTCTATGGCTACACCTTC
NA	TRBV24-1	TRBD1	TRBJ2-5	CATSGGQAQETQYF	TGTGCCACCAGTGGGGGACAGGCCCAAGAGACCCAGTACTTC
few	TRBV19	TRBD2	TRBJ2-6	CASTGGRRLSGANVLTF	TGTGCCAGTACGGGCGGGAGACGTCTCTCTGGGGCCAACGTCCTGACTTTC
few	TRBV10-3	TRBD2	TRBJ2-1	CAISESSIAGAARNEQFF	TGTGCCATCAGTGAGTCGTCTATAGCGGGAGCCGCGAGGAATGAGCAGTTCTTC
NA	TRBV27	NA	TRBJ1-5	CASSFGIAQPQHF	TGTGCCAGCAGTTTTGGTATAGCGCAGCCCCAGCATTTT
NA	TRBV10-3	TRBD1	TRBJ2-1	CAIKPGQGASKRDNEQFF	TGTGCCATCAAACCGGGACAGGGGGCCTCAAAACGAGACAATGAGCAGTTCTTC
NA	TRBV3-1	NA	TRBJ2-1	CASSQRADNEQFF	TGTGCCAGCAGCCAACGGGCCGACAATGAGCAGTTCTTC
NA	TRBV7-9	TRBD2	TRBJ2-1	CASSPPAGGGYNEQFF	TGTGCCAGCAGCCCCCCCGCTGGGGGAGGGTACAATGAGCAGTTCTTC
NA	TRBV24-1	NA	TRBJ2-2	CATTSAGSTGELFF	TGTGCCACCACTAGCGCCGGGAGCACCGGGGAGCTGTTTTTT
NA	TRBV6-6	NA	TRBJ2-1	CASSATGEVEQFF	TGTGCCAGCAGTGCTACAGGGGAGGTTGAGCAGTTCTTC
few	TRBV14	NA	TRBJ2-1	CASSQDSWDNEQFF	TGTGCCAGCAGTCAAGACTCTTGGGACAATGAGCAGTTCTTC
NA	TRBV9	NA	TRBJ2-5	CASSLSGQQETQYF	TGTGCCAGCAGCCTTTCAGGGCAGCAAGAGACCCAGTACTTC
few	TRBV15	NA	TRBJ2-3	CATSRVGPADTQYF	TGTGCCACCAGCAGAGTTGGACCAGCGGATACGCAGTATTTT
many	TRBV28	NA	TRBJ1-6	CASSLSQGNSPLHF	TGTGCCAGCAGTTTATCTCAGGGAAATTCACCCCTCCACTTT
NA	TRBV24-1	NA	TRBJ2-7	CATSDFYKRTEAYEQYF	TGTGCCACCAGTGATTTCTACAAACGGACAGAAGCCTACGAGCAGTACTTC
few	TRBV21-1	NA	TRBJ2-1	CASSKWPEEGRSYNEQFF	TGTGCCAGCAGCAAATGGCCCGAGGAGGGCCGATCTTACAATGAGCAGTTCTTC
many	TRBV4-1	TRBD2	TRBJ2-7	CASSQDPLAGGGYEQYF	TGCGCCAGCAGCCAAGATCCCCTAGCGGGAGGTGGCTACGAGCAGTACTTC
many	TRBV14	NA	TRBJ1-1	CASSQRNTEAFF	TGTGCCAGCAGCCAAAGGAACACTGAAGCTTTCTTT
many	TRBV4-2	NA	TRBJ1-5	CASSQVSPREEPQHF	TGTGCCAGTAGCCAAGTATCCCCCAGGGAAGAGCCCCAGCATTTT